This entry lists 24 T cell receptor beta chains sequenced from one sample in a study of naive and memory T cell subsets. These receptors' targets are unknown. Findings and limits, study-wide: Especially in CD8 cells, naive repertoires contained a few larger clonotypes, possibly CD45RA-re-expressing memory cells.

The beta constant-region primer was an equimolar mix of two oligonucleotides covering TRBC1 and TRBC2. Four rounds of PCR amplified the ligated cDNA using nested alpha and beta constant-region primers plus SP2. TCRdb used MiXCR to reprocess the UMI-ligation and nested PCR reads, holding one entry per CDR3 protein. The data show 120,000 to 150,000 distinct CDR3 sequences, approximately 24% seen once. Sample: naive CD4+ T cells from blood. These receptors all come from a human donor in good health.

J is TRBJ2-3 and V is TRBV9; D uncertain. Germline lookup yields CDR1 SGDLS and CDR2 YYNGEE. Between the trimmed V and J ends, which lost 0 bases and 0 bases, there was a span of 14 bases. The CDR3 sequence is 17 residues long. This CDR3 reads CASSVGVLAISTDTQYF. The CDR3 DNA reads TGTGCCAGCAGCGTAGGGGTCCTGGCAATAAGCACAGATACGCAGTATTTT.

This clonotype was recorded a few times. The chain uses TRBV20-1 and TRBJ2-1, with D perhaps matching TRBD2 (5 bases). Trimming stripped 1 base from V and 2 bases from J, with 9 bases between. The CDR3 length is 14 residues. The germline CDR1 and CDR2 sequences are DFQATT and SNEGSKA (reference sequence). The CDR3 here is CSARGASTYNEQFF. The DNA for the CDR3 is TGCAGTGCTAGAGGGGCTAGCACCTACAATGAGCAGTTCTTC.

This chain uses TRBV7-3 with TRBJ1-6; a possible D gene is TRBD1 (6 bases). V lost 3 bases and J lost 7, with 13 bases in between. Per the germline V gene, CDR1 is SGHTA and CDR2 is FQGTGA. The CDR3 consists of 15 residues. The CDR3 protein is CASSLQGFGNSPLHF. The CDR3 DNA reads TGTGCCAGCAGCTTGCAGGGGTTTGGGAATTCACCCCTCCACTTT.

The chain carries TRBV12-5 and TRBJ2-1, with a tentative D call TRBD2 (6 bases). Germline V CDR1 and CDR2: LGHNT, FRNRAP. The V gene lost 6 bases and the J gene lost 0 bases, with 9 bases spanning the gap. The CDR3 is 14 amino acids. CDR3 DNA sequence: TGTGCTAGTGGGGAGACTAGCTCCTACAATGAGCAGTTCTTC. This translates into CASGETSSYNEQFF.

The J gene is TRBJ1-1, the V gene TRBV7-6; 10 bases agree with TRBD1. V lost 4 bases to trimming and J lost 0 bases; unmatched junction nucleotides: 5. Germline lookup yields CDR1 SGHVS and CDR2 FNYEAQ. This CDR3 region has 16 residues. This chain's CDR3 is CASSSRQGAVNTEAFF. The CDR3 DNA sequence: TGTGCCAGCAGCTCCAGACAGGGGGCGGTGAACACTGAAGCTTTCTTT.

A few counts support this clonotype. The chain has TRBV20-1 and TRBJ2-7; D uncertain. Germline V CDR1 and CDR2: DFQATT, SNEGSKA (reference sequence). V was shortened by 1 base and J by 1 base, with 8 bases between the two germline ends. This CDR3 has 13 residues. The CDR3 nucleotides are TGCAGTGCTAGAGGACTCACATCCTACGAGCAGTACTTC. Protein: CSARGLTSYEQYF.

This clonotype was picked up a small number of times. V usage is TRBV20-1 and J usage is TRBJ2-3, with 10 bases matching TRBD2. V was pared by 2 bases and J by 5 bases, with 10 bases of the junction left unmatched. The CDR3 has 16 residues. CDR1 is DFQATT and CDR2 is SNEGSKA in the germline V gene (reference sequence). CDR3 loop: CSARNQREGLGDTQYF. The CDR3 nucleotides are TGCAGTGCTAGAAACCAGCGGGAGGGCCTAGGAGATACGCAGTATTTT.

There are a few counts of this clonotype. CDR3 DNA sequence: TGCGCCAGCAGCTTGGAAGGGACAGGGGGCCATGAGCAGTTCTTC. Residues: CASSLEGTGGHEQFF. This chain joins TRBV5-1 and TRBJ2-1, with TRBD1 matching 12 bases. This CDR3 is built from 15 residues. V shed 0 bases, J shed 8 bases, and the junction held 3 bases outside the gene matches. CDR1 and CDR2 (germline): SGHRS, YFSETQ.

This clonotype was counted only a few times. The chain joins TRBV5-1 to TRBJ2-7, with D hard to call. This CDR3 region has 14 residues. Trimming left V 4 bases short and J 4 bases short, with 15 bases between. The germline V gene encodes CDR1 SGHRS and CDR2 YFSETQ. DNA of the CDR3: TGCGCCAGCAGCAATACAGTAGCCCGTTACGAGCAGTACTTC. It is translated as CASSNTVARYEQYF.

V gene TRBV3-1 combines with J gene TRBJ2-2; TRBD2 agrees at 7 bases. Trimming took 2 bases from V and 2 from J; bases not matched to a gene: 5. CDR1 LGHDT and CDR2 YNNKEL come from the germline V gene (reference sequence). The CDR3 runs 16 residues. CDR3 sequence reads: CASSQLSGGNTGELFF. CDR3 nucleotides: TGTGCCAGCAGCCAATTATCGGGAGGCAACACCGGGGAGCTGTTTTTT.

This clonotype has only a few counts. V usage is TRBV29-1 and J usage is TRBJ1-4, with D maybe TRBD1 (6 bases). Germline V gene sequence: CDR1 SQVTM, CDR2 ANQGSEA. CDR3 length equals 13 residues. The V end lost 7 bases, the J end lost 4 bases, and 13 bases lay between the germline ends. The CDR3 is CSARDTFNEKLFF. As DNA, the CDR3 is TGCAGCGCCAGGGACACGTTTAATGAAAAACTGTTTTTT.

This clonotype was seen a handful of times. The chain is built from TRBV7-2 and TRBJ2-1, with TRBD2 matching 11 bases. From germline, CDR1 is SGHTA and CDR2 FQGNSA. Losses at the gene ends were 5 bases for V and 4 bases for J; bases not matched to a gene: 4. The CDR3 covers 15 residues. The CDR3 here is CASSDGTSGYNEQFF. CDR3 DNA sequence: TGTGCCAGCAGCGACGGGACTAGCGGTTACAATGAGCAGTTCTTC.

This clonotype appeared a few times. The gene calls are TRBV6-2 or TRBV6-3 and TRBJ2-1; D might be TRBD1 (5 bases). V was trimmed by 0 bases and J by 5 bases, leaving 17 bases between them. The V gene's germline CDR1 is MNHEY and CDR2 SVGEGT. The CDR3 runs 17 residues. Written as DNA, the CDR3 is TGTGCCAGCAGTTACTCGATTTGGAGACAGACGAACAATGAGCAGTTCTTC. Protein product: CASSYSIWRQTNNEQFF.

This clonotype was seen more than once but under ten times. The chain couples TRBV6-5 to TRBJ2-4; D remains ambiguous. V was pared by 6 bases and J by 1 base, with 10 bases between. The CDR3 length is 14 residues. Germline V gene lookup returns CDR1 MNHEY and CDR2 SVGAGI. The CDR3 nucleotides are TGTGCCAGCAGCGCCGGTACGGCCAAAAACATTCAGTACTTC. It is translated as CASSAGTAKNIQYF.

This clonotype has only a few counts. V usage is TRBV20-1 and J usage is TRBJ2-3; 11 bases match TRBD2. Germline V lookup: CDR1 DFQATT, CDR2 SNEGSKA (reference sequence). V gave up 6 bases and J gave up 4 bases; unmatched junction bases: 6. CDR3 length equals 14 residues. CDR3 loop: CSAHSGRAADTQYF. CDR3 DNA: TGCAGTGCCCATAGCGGGAGGGCCGCAGATACGCAGTATTTT.

The chain couples TRBV5-1 to TRBJ2-7; TRBD1 matches 9 bases. The CDR3 is 13 amino acids. V trimming: 3 bases; J trimming: 7 bases; junction bases outside the gene matches: 5. In germline, CDR1 is SGHRS, CDR2 YFSETQ. In DNA form, the CDR3 reads TGCGCCAGCAGCTCCCGGACAGGGGTTGAGCAGTACTTC. Translating gives CASSSRTGVEQYF.

The chain employs TRBV21-1 and TRBJ2-1; the table's D gene call, TRBD1, was not cross checked with the DNA. TRBV21-1 constitutes a pseudogene. The CDR3 is 15 amino acids. The CDR3 here is CASSSRVCLYNEQFF. The CDR3 region has the DNA TGTGCCAGCAGCAGCAGGGTTTGTTTATACAATGAGCAGTTCTTC.

V gene TRBV5-1 combines with J gene TRBJ2-3; 14 bases fit TRBD2. CDR3 length: 16 amino acids. V lost 4 bases to trimming and J lost 4 bases; unmatched junction nucleotides: 5. The germline V gene has CDR1 SGHRS and CDR2 YFSETQ. The CDR3 spells CASSVRLAGGADTQYF. CDR3 DNA sequence: TGCGCCAGCAGCGTAAGACTAGCGGGAGGGGCAGATACGCAGTATTTT. The full variable domain, rest sourced from reference TRBV5-1 and TRBJ2-3, is KAGVTQTPRYLIKTRGQQVTLSCSPISGHRSVSWYQQTPGQGLQFLFEYFSETQRNKGNFPGRFSGRQFSNSRSEMNVSTLELGDSALYLCASSVRLAGGADTQYFGPGTRLTVL.

The genes are TRBV3-1 and TRBJ2-2; D is perhaps TRBD2 (5 bases). The CDR3 covers 16 residues. CDR1 LGHDT and CDR2 YNNKEL come from the germline V gene (reference sequence). V lost 3 bases, J lost 7 bases, and 18 bases lay in between. The CDR3 DNA follows: TGTGCCAGCAGCCACCTGGGAAAGCTCGAGGGCGGGGAGCTGTTTTTT. Its protein is CASSHLGKLEGGELFF.

This clonotype was seen just once. J is TRBJ2-1 and V is TRBV20-1, with TRBD2 identical over 10 bases. V lost 0 bases to trimming and J lost 6 bases; unmatched junction nucleotides: 11. This CDR3 spans 17 amino acids. Germline CDR1 and CDR2: DFQATT and SNEGSKA (reference sequence). The CDR3 protein is CSARDRLAGVIGNEQFF. The CDR3, as DNA: TGCAGTGCTAGAGATCGCCTAGCGGGAGTAATAGGCAATGAGCAGTTCTTC.

The chain recombines TRBV29-1 with TRBJ2-7; perhaps TRBD1 as D (5 bases). There are 11 residues in the CDR3. Germline loops: CDR1 SQVTM, CDR2 ANQGSEA. V lost 6 bases and J lost 6, with 12 bases in between. The CDR3 bases are TGCAGCGTATCGACAGTTACCGAGCAGTACTTC. It yields the protein CSVSTVTEQYF.

The chain uses TRBV12-3 or TRBV12-4 and TRBJ2-7, with TRBD1 identical over 11 bases. V lost 6 bases and J lost 5; bases outside the gene matches: 12. The CDR3 is 16 amino acids. CDR3 coding DNA: TGTGCCAGCAGCCCACTTCGGACAGGGGGCCGGAACGAGCAGTACTTC. As protein: CASSPLRTGGRNEQYF.

This clonotype showed up many times. The chain employs TRBV5-1 and TRBJ1-3, with a weak D call TRBD1 (6 bases). The CDR3 is 16 residues long. Trimming cost V 4 bases and J 2 bases, with 16 bases left between them. The V gene's germline CDR1 is SGHRS and CDR2 YFSETQ. The CDR3 DNA follows: TGCGCCAGCAGCAGAACGGACAGTCGGGCTGGAAACACCATATATTTT. As protein: CASSRTDSRAGNTIYF. The full variable domain, in which reference TRBV5-1 and TRBJ1-3 provide the parts outside the CDR3, is KAGVTQTPRYLIKTRGQQVTLSCSPISGHRSVSWYQQTPGQGLQFLFEYFSETQRNKGNFPGRFSGRQFSNSRSEMNVSTLELGDSALYLCASSRTDSRAGNTIYFGEGSWLTVV.

The chain uses TRBV6-1 and TRBJ2-7; D possibly uses TRBD1 or TRBD2 (5 bases each). The CDR3 loop spans 14 amino acids. V lost 2 bases and J 3 bases, leaving 11 bases between the germline ends. Germline V gene data show CDR1 as MNHNS and CDR2 as SASEGT. CDR3 sequence reads: CASSEPGPLYEQYF. The CDR3 coding sequence is TGTGCCAGCAGTGAACCGGGACCACTCTACGAGCAGTACTTC.